The rows below give T cell receptor beta chains drawn from one sample of a study of early T cells in non-severe SARS-CoV-2 infection. A single record per CDR3 protein comes from TCRdb applying MiXCR to the 5' RACE reads. The data show 50,000 to 75,000 distinct CDR3 sequences, more than 7% seen once. The sequences come from whole blood, collected at baseline. All receptors derive from an adult who was a healthcare worker with PCR-confirmed SARS-CoV-2 infection or an uninfected control (not recorded which). Both conserved end residues are part of each CDR3. D genes are given only for firm matches. Size values are once, few and many counts, or a class for expanded clones, and some rows have none.

CDR3 DNA,CDR3 protein,V gene,clone size,D gene,J gene
TGCAGCGTTGAATGGTACAATGAGCAGTTCTTC,CSVEWYNEQFF,TRBV29-1,.,.,TRBJ2-1
TGTGCCAGCCGGTCGGCAGGCCTCTATGGCTACACCTTC,CASRSAGLYGYTF,TRBV12-3/TRBV12-4,few,.,TRBJ1-2
TGTGCCAGCAGTTTAATTCGGACGGCAAATTCACCCCTCCACTTT,CASSLIRTANSPLHF,TRBV28,few,.,TRBJ1-6
TGCGCCAGCAGCCAAGATACCGTCGGGGAGCTGTTTTTT,CASSQDTVGELFF,TRBV4-1,many,.,TRBJ2-2
TGCGCCAGCAGCCTCGATCTCTCAGGGAGCTCCTACAATGAGCAGTTCTTC,CASSLDLSGSSYNEQFF,TRBV5-1,many,.,TRBJ2-1
TGCAGCGTTGAAAGCCGGGACAGGGGCAGGGAGACCCAGTACTTC,CSVESRDRGRETQYF,TRBV29-1,few,TRBD1,TRBJ2-5
TGCAGTGCTAGTTTCCGAGGGGACACAGATACGCAGTATTTT,CSASFRGDTDTQYF,TRBV20-1,.,.,TRBJ2-3
TGCAGTGCGGGGGGACTCGGTGAGCAGTTCTTC,CSAGGLGEQFF,TRBV20-1,many,.,TRBJ2-1
TGCAGCGTTGTAGCGGGGGCCTCAGCGGGGGAGCAGTACTTC,CSVVAGASAGEQYF,TRBV29-1,many,TRBD2,TRBJ2-7
TGCAGTGCTACCGGGGCTCTCACAGATACGCAGTATTTT,CSATGALTDTQYF,TRBV20-1,.,.,TRBJ2-3
TGTGCCAGCAGCGTAGGTGACGCCTCACTGCAGTACTTC,CASSVGDASLQYF,TRBV9,few,.,TRBJ2-7
TGTGCCAGCAGTTCACACTCCATCAGCACAGATACGCAGTATTTT,CASSSHSISTDTQYF,TRBV27,many,.,TRBJ2-3
TGTGCCAGCTCACCCTCCGGGACAGGCCTTGAAGCTTTCTTT,CASSPSGTGLEAFF,TRBV18,few,TRBD1,TRBJ1-1
TGTGCCAGCCAGGTTGGGGCTAACACTGAAGCTTTCTTT,CASQVGANTEAFF,TRBV19,many,.,TRBJ1-1
TGCGCCAGCAGCTCCACCGGCAGTGCAACTAATGAAAAACTGTTTTTT,CASSSTGSATNEKLFF,TRBV5-1,few,.,TRBJ1-4
TGTGCCAGCAGCTTAACCGGGAGGACAGATACGCAGTATTTT,CASSLTGRTDTQYF,TRBV11-2,many,TRBD2,TRBJ2-3
TGTGCCAGTAGTCCTGCCGGAGCGGGAAATGAGCAGTTCTTC,CASSPAGAGNEQFF,TRBV19,few,TRBD2,TRBJ2-1
TGTGCCAGCAGCTTAAAGGCCCCGGGGACAGGGGGCTACGAGCAGTACTTC,CASSLKAPGTGGYEQYF,TRBV7-2,few,TRBD1,TRBJ2-7
TGTGCCAGCTCACCAGCGGGAATCTACGAGCAGTACTTC,CASSPAGIYEQYF,TRBV18,few,.,TRBJ2-7
TGTGCCAGCAGTTACCCGGACAGGGGAGGCAATCAGCCCCAGCATTTT,CASSYPDRGGNQPQHF,TRBV6-2/TRBV6-3,.,TRBD1,TRBJ1-5
TGTGCCAGCAGCTTAGTCCCCTACGAGCAGTACTTC,CASSLVPYEQYF,TRBV11-2,.,.,TRBJ2-7
TGTGCCAGCAGTCCCGACAGGATAGGGCCCCAGCATTTT,CASSPDRIGPQHF,TRBV12-3/TRBV12-4,many,.,TRBJ1-5
TGTGCCAGCAGCCCCGACAGCTACGAGCAGTACTTC,CASSPDSYEQYF,TRBV12-3/TRBV12-4,many,.,TRBJ2-7
TGTGCCAGCAGCACCCCGGACAGGTCTTATGGCTACACCTTC,CASSTPDRSYGYTF,TRBV13,many,TRBD1,TRBJ1-2
TGCAGCGTTGAAGGGACCGTCTTT,CSVEGTVF,TRBV29-1,many,.,TRBJ1-1
TGTGCCAGCAGCCGTGAGAGAAGGTCGGGGAATGAGCAGTTCTTC,CASSRERRSGNEQFF,TRBV4-2,few,.,TRBJ2-1
TGTGCCAGCAGCTTAGGGACTAGCGGCTACAATGAGCAGTTCTTC,CASSLGTSGYNEQFF,TRBV11-2,many,TRBD2,TRBJ2-1
TGCAGTGCTAGAGTCCGACGGACCTACACAGATACGCAGTATTTT,CSARVRRTYTDTQYF,TRBV20-1,many,.,TRBJ2-3
TGTGCCGAGCCGTCGGGCACTGAAGCTTTCTTT,CAEPSGTEAFF,TRBV2,.,.,TRBJ1-1
TGTGCCAGCAGTGAGGCATTAGCGCGGGCCACCGGGGAGCTGTTTTTT,CASSEALARATGELFF,TRBV2,few,.,TRBJ2-2
TGTGCCAGCAGTCGCATGGGGTCTGGAAACACCATATATTTT,CASSRMGSGNTIYF,TRBV6-5,.,.,TRBJ1-3
TGTGCCAGCAGCCCAGAGCGGGAGTTACACACAGATACGCAGTATTTT,CASSPERELHTDTQYF,TRBV13,once,TRBD2,TRBJ2-3
TGTGCCAGCAGCCGCAGACTAGCGGTCACAGATACGCAGTATTTT,CASSRRLAVTDTQYF,TRBV11-2,few,TRBD2,TRBJ2-3
TGCAGTGCTAGTAACGGGTTATCCTATGTTAGGGGCACAGATACGCAGTATTTT,CSASNGLSYVRGTDTQYF,TRBV20-1,many,.,TRBJ2-3
TGTGCCAGCCGCCGGGACACCTATGAGCAGTTCTTC,CASRRDTYEQFF,TRBV2,many,.,TRBJ2-1
TGCGCCAGCAGCCCCCGGGGAGGCACAGATACGCAGTATTTT,CASSPRGGTDTQYF,TRBV5-1,.,.,TRBJ2-3
TGTGCCAGCTCACCATCTGGGAACGGGGAGCTGTTTTTT,CASSPSGNGELFF,TRBV18,few,.,TRBJ2-2
TGCGCCAGCAGCCAAGATTTCGGCAATCCGAGCTCCTACAATGAGCAGTTCTTC,CASSQDFGNPSSYNEQFF,TRBV4-3,.,.,TRBJ2-1
TGTGCCAGCAGTTTGTATGGGTACGGAGATACGCAGTATTTT,CASSLYGYGDTQYF,TRBV27,many,.,TRBJ2-3
TGCGCCAGCAGCCGTGTCGGGCTAGCGAGAACAACCGGGGAGCTGTTTTTT,CASSRVGLARTTGELFF,TRBV5-1,.,.,TRBJ2-2
TGCACCAGCAGTCGAAAGGACCGATGCTCCTACGAGCAGTACTTC,CTSSRKDRCSYEQYF,TRBV1,many,.,TRBJ2-7
TGTGCCGCCTCGGAGGGGGCTAGTCGTTACAATGAGCAGTTCTTC,CAASEGASRYNEQFF,TRBV11-3,few,.,TRBJ2-1
TGTGCCAGCAGCTTATTTGACACAGATACGCAGTATTTT,CASSLFDTDTQYF,TRBV7-9,few,.,TRBJ2-3
TGTGCCACCAGCCCCTGGGGGGGATTACACACTGAAGCTTTCTTT,CATSPWGGLHTEAFF,TRBV15,many,.,TRBJ1-1
TGTGCCAGCAGCCAGCAGGACAGGGGGCCTGACGAGCAGTACTTC,CASSQQDRGPDEQYF,TRBV4-2,many,TRBD1,TRBJ2-7
TGTGCCAGCAGCCAACAAACAGGGGTCGTTCAGCCCCAGCATTTT,CASSQQTGVVQPQHF,TRBV7-2,few,TRBD1,TRBJ1-5
TGTGCCAGCAGCGCGACAGGGGGCTACCCACCCCTCCACTTT,CASSATGGYPPLHF,TRBV9,.,TRBD1,TRBJ1-6
TGTGCCAGTAGTATCCAGTTCAACTCCTATGGCTACACCTTC,CASSIQFNSYGYTF,TRBV19,.,.,TRBJ1-2
TGTGCCAGCAGCTTAGAACTAGCGGGAGTAAGGACCGGGGAGCTGTTTTTT,CASSLELAGVRTGELFF,TRBV13,medium-sized,TRBD2,TRBJ2-2
TGTGCCAGCAGCTCGGGACTCCAGGGTGAAAAACTGTTTTTT,CASSSGLQGEKLFF,TRBV13,.,.,TRBJ1-4
TGTGCCAGCAGCCATGGGACTAGCGGCCAAAACATTCAGTACTTC,CASSHGTSGQNIQYF,TRBV5-4,.,TRBD2,TRBJ2-4
TGTGCCAGCAGTTACTCGATGTCGCTACCACCTGAGCAGTTCTTC,CASSYSMSLPPEQFF,TRBV6-5,few,.,TRBJ2-1
TGCAGTGCTAGAGATCAGGGGCCTAACCCTGCGCAGACCCAGTACTTC,CSARDQGPNPAQTQYF,TRBV20-1,.,.,TRBJ2-5